A selection of T cell receptor beta chains follows, all from one sample in a study of Graves' ophthalmopathy and Graves' hyperthyroidism. TCRdb analysed the multiplex PCR reads with MiXCR anew, one entry per CDR3 protein. The sample yields about 740,000 distinct CDR3 sequences, roughly two fifths seen once. The specimen was peripheral blood. These receptors all come from an adult man with Graves' ophthalmopathy. The CDR3 runs from the conserved cysteine through the conserved F or W. D genes are given only for firm matches. Not every row has a clone size; where given, it reads once, few, many or a size class.

D gene	V gene	J gene	clone size	CDR3 protein	CDR3 DNA
TRBD2	TRBV20-1	TRBJ2-7	many	CSATVAGGPYEQYF	TGCAGTGCCACAGTAGCGGGAGGGCCCTACGAGCAGTACTTC
NA	TRBV6-5	TRBJ2-5	few	CAPRKGSQETQYF	TGTGCCCCCAGGAAAGGGTCTCAAGAGACCCAGTACTTC
NA	TRBV13	TRBJ1-1	many	CASSSLDSEAFF	TGTGCCAGCAGCTCTCTGGACAGCGAAGCTTTCTTT
NA	TRBV6-5	TRBJ2-7	few	CASSYSSGVGGEQYF	TGTGCCAGCAGTTACTCATCAGGGGTCGGGGGCGAGCAGTACTTC
NA	TRBV20-1	TRBJ2-3	NA	CSAEVHSSTDTQYF	TGCAGTGCTGAGGTTCACAGTTCCACAGATACGCAGTATTTT
NA	TRBV20-1	TRBJ2-5	NA	CSATADRETQYF	TGCAGTGCTACAGCCGACAGAGAGACCCAGTACTTC
NA	TRBV7-9	TRBJ2-7	many	CASSLIGLSYEQYF	TGTGCCAGCAGCTTAATTGGGCTATCCTACGAGCAGTACTTC
NA	TRBV2	TRBJ2-2	NA	CASKKGTNTGELFF	TGTGCCAGCAAGAAGGGGACGAACACCGGGGAGCTGTTTTTT
NA	TRBV24-1	TRBJ1-5	many	CATSLQGSNQPQHF	TGTGCCACCAGTCTCCAGGGGAGCAATCAGCCCCAGCATTTT
TRBD1	TRBV6-6	TRBJ2-7	many	CASSYSNSGQGTF	TGTGCCAGCAGTTACTCGAACTCGGGACAGGGTACATTC
NA	TRBV24-1	TRBJ1-2	NA	CATSGAGRYYGYTF	TGTGCCACCAGTGGGGCAGGGCGGTACTATGGCTACACCTTC
TRBD1	TRBV7-2	TRBJ1-2	many	CASSRTDRVGYGYTF	TGTGCCAGCAGCCGGACGGACAGGGTCGGGTATGGCTACACCTTC
NA	TRBV9	TRBJ2-5	few	CASSVAGGMKETQYF	TGTGCCAGCAGCGTAGCCGGAGGGATGAAAGAGACCCAGTACTTC
NA	TRBV11-3	TRBJ1-6	NA	CASVQPQDYNSPLHF	TGTGCCAGCGTACAGCCCCAGGATTATAATTCACCCCTCCACTTT
NA	TRBV7-2	TRBJ2-5	NA	CASSYLDGETQYF	TGTGCCAGCAGCTACCTCGACGGGGAGACCCAGTACTTC
NA	TRBV28	TRBJ1-1	NA	CASSFRQADTEAFF	TGTGCCAGCAGTTTCCGACAGGCGGACACTGAAGCTTTCTTT
NA	TRBV10-3	TRBJ1-4	NA	CAIRPATNEKLFF	TGTGCCATCCGGCCAGCAACTAATGAAAAACTGTTTTTT
TRBD2	TRBV25-1	TRBJ2-7	NA	CASSYPGTSGHGYEQYF	TGTGCCAGCAGTTACCCTGGGACTAGCGGGCATGGCTACGAGCAGTACTTC
TRBD2	TRBV10-2	TRBJ2-7	NA	CASRDRGGSSYEQYF	TGCGCCAGCAGAGATCGGGGCGGGAGCTCCTACGAGCAGTACTTC
NA	TRBV20-1	TRBJ1-4	few	CSARVGTSEKLFF	TGCAGTGCTAGAGTCGGGACGTCTGAAAAACTGTTTTTT